These 9 T cell receptor beta chains were sequenced from one sample in a study of neurological immune-mediated disorders (dated by TCRdb to about 2019). Library prep was done by 5' RACE. Sequenced on an Illumina HiSeq 2500. TCRdb's own reprocessing of the public reads used fastp at Q25 and MiXCR and kept productive beta chains. Under each unique CDR3 protein, matching rows form one entry showing the most common genes and DNA. Within this sample are 25,000 or so distinct CDR3 sequences, with roughly 12% of them counted one time only. Clones ranked in the top ten supply less than 9.5% of the sample. The specimen sequenced was PBMCs. The source of these receptors is a man aged 60-69 years in good health.

This clonotype has a count of ten or more. The chain uses TRBV6-5 and TRBJ1-1; tentative D call: TRBD1 (6 bases). Trimming removed 7 bases at V and 0 bases at J, with 12 bases between. In germline, CDR1 is MNHEY, CDR2 SVGAGI. The CDR3 length is 14 residues. This CDR3 reads CASNPGQMNTEAFF. Here the CDR3 DNA reads TGTGCCAGCAACCCCGGACAGATGAACACTGAAGCTTTCTTT.

Many counts were recorded for this clonotype. This chain uses TRBV20-1 with TRBJ1-1, with D perhaps matching TRBD1 (6 bases). With 1 base removed from V and 8 bases from J, the gap between germline ends came to 14 bases. The length of the CDR3 is 13 residues. Germline V gene lookup returns CDR1 DFQATT and CDR2 SNEGSKA (reference sequence). Written as DNA, the CDR3 is TGCAGTGCTAGAGGGAAGACAGGTAGCGAAGCTTTCTTT. Translated, it gives CSARGKTGSEAFF.

V usage is TRBV7-6 and J usage is TRBJ1-5, with TRBD1 as a possible D gene (6 bases). Germline lookup yields CDR1 SGHVS and CDR2 FNYEAQ. The V end was cut by 5 bases, the J end by 3 bases, with 14 bases between. This CDR3 region has 15 residues. CDR3 sequence reads: CASSISQGNNQPQHF. CDR3 sequence (DNA): TGTGCCAGCAGCATCTCACAGGGAAACAATCAGCCCCAGCATTTT.

This clonotype came up many times. J is TRBJ1-4 and V is TRBV27, with D possibly being TRBD1 (5 bases). The CDR3 consists of 16 residues. The V end lost 6 bases, the J end lost 0 bases, and 14 bases lay between the germline ends. Per germline, CDR1 MNHEY and CDR2 SMNVEV (reference sequence). CDR3 DNA: TGTGCCAGCAGCCAACGGGGGGGGGCAACTAATGAAAAACTGTTTTTT. Its translation: CASSQRGGATNEKLFF.

This clonotype has at least ten counts. The chain links TRBV9 to TRBJ2-5; D not resolved. This CDR3 is 15 amino acids long. V lost 0 bases and J 5 bases, leaving 14 bases between the germline ends. Germline V gives CDR1 SGDLS, CDR2 YYNGEE. In DNA, the CDR3 is TGTGCCAGCAGCGTAGACGGGCAGGATGGGGAGACCCAGTACTTC. As protein: CASSVDGQDGETQYF.

By proportion, this clonotype is medium-sized. The junction does not match germline at one end; this may be a read error. The chain is built from TRBV5-1 and TRBJ1-3; D is undetermined. The CDR3 has 16 amino acids. CDR1 and CDR2 from the germline V gene are SGHRS and YFSETQ. CDR3 nucleotides: TGCGCCAGCGCACTTGGTGGGCCGCGCTCTGGGAACACCATATATTTT. Translation gives CASALGGPRSGNTIYF.

This clonotype has at least ten counts. J is TRBJ2-5 and V is TRBV5-1; the match to TRBD1 covers 10 bases. Trimming took 7 bases from V and 6 from J; bases not matched to a gene: 12. The germline gives CDR1 SGHRS, CDR2 YFSETQ. The CDR3 totals 15 residues. This CDR3 is CASESLGQGSQTQYF. In nucleotides, the CDR3 is TGCGCCAGCGAATCTCTGGGACAGGGGTCACAGACCCAGTACTTC.

V and J are TRBV12-3 or TRBV12-4 and TRBJ2-3, with D possibly being TRBD1 or TRBD2 (5 bases each). The V end was cut by 6 bases, the J end by 6 bases, with 16 bases between. The CDR3 length is 14 residues. The CDR3: CASSSGTQTDTQYF. CDR3 nucleotide sequence: TGTGCCAGCAGCTCCGGGACCCAGACGGATACGCAGTATTTT.

This clonotype was recorded at least ten times. The chain is built from TRBV12-3 or TRBV12-4 and TRBJ1-5, with 12 bases identical to TRBD1. The CDR3 totals 14 residues. V was pared by 4 bases and J by 7 bases, with 2 bases of the junction left unmatched. This CDR3 reads CASSYGTGGQPQHF. The CDR3 DNA reads as TGTGCCAGCAGTTACGGGACAGGGGGCCAGCCCCAGCATTTT.